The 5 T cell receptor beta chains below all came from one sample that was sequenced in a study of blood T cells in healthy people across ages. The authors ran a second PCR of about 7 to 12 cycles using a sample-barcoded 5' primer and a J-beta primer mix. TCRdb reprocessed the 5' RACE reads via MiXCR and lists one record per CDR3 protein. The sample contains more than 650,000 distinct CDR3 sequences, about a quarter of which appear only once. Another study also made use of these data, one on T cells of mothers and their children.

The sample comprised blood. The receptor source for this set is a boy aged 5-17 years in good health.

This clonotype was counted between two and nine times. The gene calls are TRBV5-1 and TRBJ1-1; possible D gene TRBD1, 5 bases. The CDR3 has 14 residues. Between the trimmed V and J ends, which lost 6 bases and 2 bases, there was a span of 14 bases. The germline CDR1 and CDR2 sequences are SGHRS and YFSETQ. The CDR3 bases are TGCGCCAGCACCCCGGGGGGTAGTAACACTGAAGCTTTCTTT. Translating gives CASTPGGSNTEAFF.

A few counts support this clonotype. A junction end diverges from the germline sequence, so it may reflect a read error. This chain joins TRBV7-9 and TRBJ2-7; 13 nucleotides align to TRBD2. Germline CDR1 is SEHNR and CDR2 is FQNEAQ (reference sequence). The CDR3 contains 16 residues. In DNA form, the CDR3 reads TGTGCCGGCAGCTTAGGGACTAGCGGGGAAGCCTACGAGCAGTACTTC. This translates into CAGSLGTSGEAYEQYF.

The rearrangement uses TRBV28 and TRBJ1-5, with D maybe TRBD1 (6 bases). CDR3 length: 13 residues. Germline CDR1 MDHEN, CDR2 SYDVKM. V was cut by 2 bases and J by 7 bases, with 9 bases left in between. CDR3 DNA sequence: TGTGCCAGCAGTTTAAGGGGGGAGCAGCCCCAGCATTTT. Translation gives CASSLRGEQPQHF. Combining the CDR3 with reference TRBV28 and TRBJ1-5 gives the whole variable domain DVKVTQSSRYLVKRTGEKVFLECVQDMDHENMFWYRQDPGLGLRLIYFSYDVKMKEKGDIPEGYSVSREKKERFSLILESASTNQTSMYLCASSLRGEQPQHFGDGTRLSIL.

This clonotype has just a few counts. Written as DNA, the CDR3 is TGTGCCAGCAGCCAAGTCGGGCTAGTGTCCTACGAGCAGTACTTC. Encoded protein: CASSQVGLVSYEQYF. The chain is built from TRBV4-2 and TRBJ2-7; D call uncertain. This CDR3 contains 15 residues. V shed 1 base and J shed 1 base, with 11 bases lying between them. Germline V gives CDR1 LGHNA, CDR2 YNFKEQ.

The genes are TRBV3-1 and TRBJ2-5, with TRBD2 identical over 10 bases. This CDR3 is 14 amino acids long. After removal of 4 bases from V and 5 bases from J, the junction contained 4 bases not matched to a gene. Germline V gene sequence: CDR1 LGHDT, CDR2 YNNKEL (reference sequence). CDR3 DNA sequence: TGTGCCAGCAGCCTACCGACTAGCGGGGAGACCCAGTACTTC. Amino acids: CASSLPTSGETQYF.